This T cell receptor (beta chain) was retrieved from a study of blood T cell repertoires in COVID-19. Study as a whole: T cells, B-cell-depleted T cells, or PBMCs supplied cDNA or gDNA.

Only in-frame clones appear in the TCRdb table, and some are missing; sequencing was by immunoSEQ multiplex PCR. This table holds 150,000 to 200,000 clones, about 84% found once. Participants' own reports of clinical history determined their cohort assignment. The recovered donors of Cohort 3 showed two negative PCRs, clearance, or symptom resolution. V lost 2 bases to trimming and J lost 0 bases; unmatched junction nucleotides: 5. Germline V CDR1 and CDR2: SGHRS, YFSETQ. The CDR3 has 16 amino acids. The sequence was collected from a woman under 40 who had recovered from COVID-19. Input material: PBMCs or T cells enriched from blood (not recorded which). V gene TRBV5-1 combines with J gene TRBJ2-1; 7 positions match TRBD1. The CDR3 sequence is CASSLPTGSSYNEQFF. The CDR3, as DNA: TGCGCCAGCAGCTTACCGACAGGGAGCTCCTACAATGAGCAGTTCTTC.